Below are 30 T cell receptor beta chains sequenced from a single sample in a study of blood T cell repertoires in COVID-19. The protocol was immunoSEQ multiplex PCR, while the TCRdb copy is restricted to in-frame clones and leaves out a portion. The table lists about 160,000 clones, around 90% of them singletons. The material sequenced was peripheral blood. The receptors stem from a man aged 18 to 35 with acute or convalescent COVID-19.

The rearrangement uses TRBV18 and TRBJ1-3, with D perhaps matching TRBD1 (5 bases). This CDR3 region has 13 residues. V lost 2 bases to trimming and J lost 4 bases, with 6 bases between them. Germline V gene sequence: CDR1 KGHSH, CDR2 LQKENI. CDR3 sequence (DNA): TGTGCCAGCTCACCAACAGGAGGAAACACCATATATTTT. Residues: CASSPTGGNTIYF.

This chain uses TRBV30 with TRBJ2-7; 9 bases line up with TRBD2. V dropped 0 bases and J dropped 4; count of bases not matched to a gene: 7. Germline V lookup: CDR1 GTSNPN, CDR2 SVGIG (reference sequence). This CDR3 has 15 residues. CDR3 bases: TGTGCCTGGAGTGTATTGGCGGGAGGGGGGTACGAGCAGTACTTC. Its protein product is CAWSVLAGGGYEQYF.

The genes are TRBV5-1 and TRBJ2-5, with D perhaps matching TRBD1 (5 bases). CDR3 size: 14 residues. Trimming stripped 0 bases from V and 4 bases from J, with 10 bases between. Germline assignment: CDR1 SGHRS and CDR2 YFSETQ. The chain's CDR3 is CASSLEGRTETQYF. The CDR3 coding sequence is TGCGCCAGCAGCTTGGAGGGGCGAACAGAGACCCAGTACTTC. Drawing the rest from reference TRBV5-1 and TRBJ2-5, the complete variable domain is KAGVTQTPRYLIKTRGQQVTLSCSPISGHRSVSWYQQTPGQGLQFLFEYFSETQRNKGNFPGRFSGRQFSNSRSEMNVSTLELGDSALYLCASSLEGRTETQYFGPGTRLLVL.

V is TRBV30 and J is TRBJ2-5; 10 bases align to TRBD2. Germline V CDR1 and CDR2: GTSNPN, SVGIG (reference sequence). Trimming at V came to 0 bases and at J to 2 bases, leaving 0 bases not matched to a gene. The CDR3 runs 14 residues. In DNA form, the CDR3 reads TGTGCCTGGAGTGTAGCGGGGGGGCAAGAGACCCAGTACTTC. Its translation is CAWSVAGGQETQYF. The variable domain in full, completed from reference TRBV30 and TRBJ2-5, reads SQTIHQWPATLVQPVGSPLSLECTVEGTSNPNLYWYRQAAGRGLQLLFYSVGIGQISSEVPQNLSASRPQDRQFILSSKKLLLSDSGFYLCAWSVAGGQETQYFGPGTRLLVL.

This clone is a singleton in its sample. The V and J genes are TRBV5-6 and TRBJ1-2; D is perhaps TRBD1 (6 bases). Germline CDR1 reads SGHDT; CDR2 reads YYEEEE. The CDR3 consists of 15 residues. Trimming shortened V by 4 bases and J by 6 bases, and 19 bases separated the two germline ends. The CDR3 nucleotides are TGTGCCAGCAGCAGCACGGACAGCCGAGAAGATGGCTACACCTTC. Its translation is CASSSTDSREDGYTF.

This chain's CDR3 is CASTDRGPNQPQHF. The CDR3 DNA is TGTGCCAGTACGGACAGGGGGCCCAATCAGCCCCAGCATTTT. The V and J genes are TRBV19 and TRBJ1-5, with 11 bases identical to TRBD1. Germline V gives CDR1 LNHDA, CDR2 SQIVND (reference sequence). Unmatched junction bases numbered 2, after V lost 7 bases and J lost 3 bases. The CDR3 is made up of 14 amino acids.

The chain employs TRBV19 and TRBJ1-1, with 7 bases lining up with TRBD1. Unmatched junction bases numbered 4, after V lost 3 bases and J lost 3 bases. Germline values: CDR1 LNHDA, CDR2 SQIVND (reference sequence). CDR3 length: 14 amino acids. CDR3 DNA sequence: TGTGCCAGTAGTATCTCGACAGGGCACACTGAAGCTTTCTTT. Translated: CASSISTGHTEAFF.

The chain combines TRBV24-1 with TRBJ1-3; 7 nucleotides agree with TRBD1. Trimming at V came to 7 bases and at J to 8 bases, leaving 13 bases not matched to a gene. From germline, CDR1 is KGHDR and CDR2 SFDVKD. The CDR3 runs 15 residues. For the CDR3, the DNA is TGTGCCACCAGAAGACAGGGCCGGTTCTGCTACACCATATATTTT. Translating gives CATRRQGRFCYTIYF.

V gene TRBV30 combines with J gene TRBJ2-5; TRBD1 is a possible D gene (6 bases). V was trimmed by 2 bases and J by 1 base, leaving 8 bases between them. Germline CDR1 GTSNPN, CDR2 SVGIG (reference sequence). The CDR3 runs 13 residues. CDR3 sequence reads: CAWSRGSQETQYF. Written as DNA, the CDR3 is TGTGCCTGGAGTAGGGGGTCCCAAGAGACCCAGTACTTC.

The table lists this clone with a count of one. The rearrangement links TRBV27 to TRBJ1-2; 10 positions match TRBD1. J was trimmed by 4 bases and V by 5 bases; bases with no gene match: 10. This CDR3 region has 16 residues. Germline V gene data show CDR1 as MNHEY and CDR2 as SMNVEV (reference sequence). This CDR3 is CASSLLPGQGSYGYTF. The DNA for the CDR3 is TGTGCCAGCAGTCTCCTTCCGGGACAGGGGTCCTATGGCTACACCTTC.

This clone turned up a few times. The chain carries TRBV6-1 and TRBJ1-4, with a weak D call TRBD1 (6 bases). Germline lookup yields CDR1 MNHNS and CDR2 SASEGT. The ends were cut back, 3 bases at V and 3 bases at J, with 14 bases in the middle. This CDR3 contains 16 residues. The CDR3 region is CASSEAHRVANEKLFF. The CDR3 DNA reads TGTGCCAGCAGTGAGGCTCACAGGGTGGCTAATGAAAAACTGTTTTTT.

The rearrangement links TRBV25-1 to TRBJ2-3, with 10 bases matching TRBD1. The V gene's germline CDR1 is MGHDK and CDR2 SYGVNS. The CDR3 is made up of 16 amino acids. Trimming at V came to 4 bases and at J to 3 bases, leaving 7 bases not matched to a gene. CDR3: CASSGQTGGATDTQYF. In DNA, the CDR3 is TGTGCCAGCAGTGGACAGACAGGGGGCGCGACAGATACGCAGTATTTT. Complete variable domain (other parts from reference TRBV25-1 and TRBJ2-3): EADIYQTPRYLVIGTGKKITLECSQTMGHDKMYWYQQDPGMELHLIHYSYGVNSTEKGDLSSESTVSRIRTEHFPLTLESARPSHTSQYLCASSGQTGGATDTQYFGPGTRLTVL.

The V and J genes are TRBV27 and TRBJ1-1, with a weak D call TRBD1 (5 bases). The CDR3 contains 16 residues. Germline V lookup: CDR1 MNHEY, CDR2 SMNVEV (reference sequence). Trimming shortened V by 4 bases and J by 4 bases, and 19 bases separated the two germline ends. This CDR3 reads CASSSPHGQGSTEAFF. DNA of the CDR3: TGTGCCAGCAGTTCACCCCACGGGCAGGGAAGCACTGAAGCTTTCTTT.

This clone turned up a few times. J is TRBJ1-1 and V is TRBV30, with D unclear. V gave up 1 base and J gave up 1 base, with 7 bases separating them. Germline V gives CDR1 GTSNPN, CDR2 SVGIG (reference sequence). The CDR3 covers 13 residues. CDR3: CAWSESGNTEAFF. CDR3 DNA sequence: TGTGCCTGGAGTGAGTCGGGGAACACTGAAGCTTTCTTT.

Concerning this clone itself: One junction end does not reproduce the germline sequence, and a read error may be involved. The genes are TRBV30 and TRBJ2-1; 11 bases map to TRBD1. Per germline, CDR1 GTSNPN and CDR2 SVGIG (reference sequence). This CDR3 is 14 amino acids long. CDR3 loop: CACSGTGGIGEQFF. The DNA for the CDR3 is TGTGCCTGCAGTGGGACAGGGGGGATTGGTGAGCAGTTCTTC. The full variable domain, in which reference TRBV30 and TRBJ2-1 provide the parts outside the CDR3, is SQTIHQWPATLVQPVGSPLSLECTVEGTSNPNLYWYRQAAGRGLQLLFYSVGIGQISSEVPQNLSASRPQDRQFILSSKKLLLSDSGFYLCACSGTGGIGEQFFGPGTRLTVL.

The chain combines TRBV29-1 with TRBJ2-7, with D uncertain. Germline loops: CDR1 SQVTM, CDR2 ANQGSEA. The V end lost 6 bases, the J end lost 6 bases, and 15 bases lay between the germline ends. The CDR3 contains 12 residues. CDR3 sequence: CSVRSQVLEQYF. In nucleotides, the CDR3 is TGCAGCGTCCGATCCCAGGTTCTCGAGCAGTACTTC.

The rearrangement links TRBV3-1 (or the pseudogene TRBV3-2) to TRBJ1-3; 7 bases agree with TRBD1. With V trimmed by 3 bases and J by 2 bases, 4 bases remained unmatched. Germline CDR1 is LGHDT and CDR2 is YNNKEL (reference sequence). The CDR3 loop spans 15 amino acids. The CDR3 region is CASSQNRGTGNTIYF. The CDR3 DNA sequence: TGTGCCAGCAGCCAGAACAGGGGTACTGGAAACACCATATATTTT.

V usage is TRBV4-1 and J usage is TRBJ1-3; 7 positions match TRBD1. Per germline, CDR1 MGHRA and CDR2 YSYEKL. Losses at the gene ends were 0 bases for V and 4 bases for J; bases not matched to a gene: 9. CDR3 length: 17 residues. The CDR3 loop reads CASSQDTGATRGNTIYF. Here the CDR3 DNA reads TGCGCCAGCAGCCAAGACACAGGGGCTACGAGAGGAAACACCATATATTTT.

This sequence joins TRBV5-4 and TRBJ2-1; 9 bases match TRBD2. Germline V lookup: CDR1 SGHNT, CDR2 YYREEE (reference sequence). V gave up 7 bases and J gave up 7 bases; unmatched junction bases: 12. There are 15 residues in the CDR3. CDR3 region: CASGPRGLAENEQFF. The DNA for the CDR3 is TGTGCCAGCGGGCCCAGGGGACTAGCTGAAAATGAGCAGTTCTTC.

V usage is TRBV28 and J usage is TRBJ2-7; TRBD1 matches 9 bases. The CDR3 has 15 amino acids. From germline, CDR1 is MDHEN and CDR2 SYDVKM. Trimming at V came to 5 bases and at J to 3 bases, leaving 8 bases not matched to a gene. CDR3 sequence (DNA): TGTGCCAGCAGTCCCGGACAGGGGCCCTACTACGAGCAGTACTTC. Protein: CASSPGQGPYYEQYF.

V is TRBV7-9 and J is TRBJ1-4; D remains ambiguous. The CDR3 totals 16 residues. Trimming cost V 4 bases and J 5 bases, with 17 bases left between them. From germline, CDR1 is SEHNR and CDR2 FQNEAQ (reference sequence). The CDR3 DNA reads as TGTGCCAGCAGCTCGATGTTCGGAGTTGGGAATGAAAAACTGTTTTTT. This encodes CASSSMFGVGNEKLFF.

The J gene is TRBJ2-1, the V gene TRBV3-1 (or the pseudogene TRBV3-2); 8 nucleotides agree with TRBD1. CDR3 length: 15 residues. Losses at the gene ends were 3 bases for V and 6 bases for J; bases not matched to a gene: 7. Germline V gene sequence: CDR1 LGHDT, CDR2 YNNKEL (reference sequence). Written as DNA, the CDR3 is TGTGCCAGCAGCCACAGGGGGCAAGGGGGCAATGAGCAGTTCTTC. This gives the protein CASSHRGQGGNEQFF.

To note about this clone: This sample includes further DNA sequences coding for the same CDR3. Here the CDR3 DNA reads TGCGCCAGCAGCTCGGACAGGGAATATCCCAACGAGCAGTACTTC. This translates into CASSSDREYPNEQYF. The chain uses TRBV5-1 and TRBJ2-7, with TRBD1 matching over 8 bases. Germline CDR1 reads SGHRS; CDR2 reads YFSETQ. The CDR3 loop spans 15 amino acids. The trim removed 3 bases at V and 5 bases at J, leaving 10 bases unmatched. The variable domain in full, with the rest retrieved from reference TRBV5-1 and TRBJ2-7, is KAGVTQTPRYLIKTRGQQVTLSCSPISGHRSVSWYQQTPGQGLQFLFEYFSETQRNKGNFPGRFSGRQFSNSRSEMNVSTLELGDSALYLCASSSDREYPNEQYFGPGTRLTVT.

The chain links TRBV19 to TRBJ1-4, with 9 bases fitting TRBD1. Germline assignment: CDR1 LNHDA and CDR2 SQIVND (reference sequence). This CDR3 region has 16 residues. The J segment lost 0 bases and the V segment lost 10 bases, leaving 9 bases of the junction unmatched. The DNA of the CDR3 is TGTGCCACCGGGACAGGGAGATCTGCAACTAATGAAAAACTGTTTTTT. Residues: CATGTGRSATNEKLFF.

The rearrangement joins TRBV10-2 to TRBJ2-5, with D maybe TRBD1 (6 bases). Looked up from germline, CDR1 is WSHSY and CDR2 is SAAADI. The CDR3 has 13 amino acids. V was clipped by 4 bases and J by 3 bases, with 9 bases between them. The CDR3: CASSVGQKETQYF. The CDR3 nucleotides read TGCGCCAGCAGTGTCGGACAGAAAGAGACCCAGTACTTC.

This sequence joins TRBV5-4 and TRBJ2-5, with 7 bases aligning to TRBD1. V shed 4 bases, J shed 5 bases, and the junction held 5 bases outside the gene matches. The CDR3 has 13 residues. CDR1 is SGHNT, CDR2 YYREEE, per germline (reference sequence). The CDR3 DNA reads TGTGCCAGCAGCAACAGGGGAGAGGAGACCCAGTACTTC. Its translation is CASSNRGEETQYF.

The gene calls are TRBV20-1 and TRBJ1-2, with D uncertain. The germline V and J ends were trimmed by 4 bases and 5 bases, with 8 bases remaining between them. The CDR3 extends over 11 amino acids. Germline assignment: CDR1 DFQATT and CDR2 SNEGSKA (reference sequence). CDR3 region: CSATGRYGYTF. Written as DNA, the CDR3 is TGCAGTGCTACCGGGAGATATGGCTACACCTTC.

The chain is built from TRBV19 and TRBJ1-1, with no clear D. Germline V gene sequence: CDR1 LNHDA, CDR2 SQIVND (reference sequence). V was pared by 7 bases and J by 0 bases, with 18 bases between. The CDR3 is made up of 16 amino acids. DNA of the CDR3: TGTGCCAGTATCCTAAAGGCAGGCATAATGAACACTGAAGCTTTCTTT. It is translated as CASILKAGIMNTEAFF.

The genes are TRBV5-1 and TRBJ1-6; 8 nucleotides match TRBD1. V shed 2 bases, J shed 8 bases, and the junction held 12 bases outside the gene matches. CDR1 SGHRS and CDR2 YFSETQ come from the germline V gene. The CDR3 is made up of 17 amino acids. The CDR3 region has the DNA TGCGCCAGCAGCTTTAGGGGAGAGACAGGGGTTGATTCACCCCTCCACTTT. Protein product: CASSFRGETGVDSPLHF.

The chain has TRBV27 and TRBJ1-1; 9 bases are shared with TRBD1. The CDR3 has 15 amino acids. V lost 3 bases to trimming and J lost 6 bases; unmatched junction nucleotides: 8. Germline CDR1 reads MNHEY; CDR2 reads SMNVEV (reference sequence). The CDR3 nucleotides read TGTGCCAGCAGTTTTTGGGGACAGGGTAACTCTGAAGCTTTCTTT. Protein: CASSFWGQGNSEAFF.